This T cell receptor beta chain originates from a study of T cell responses to AZD1222 COVID-19 vaccine. Produced via immunoSEQ multiplex PCR; TCRdb's table is partial and in-frame only. The sample consists of 140,000 to 150,000 clones, around 90% of them appearing once. Looked up from germline, CDR1 is LNHDA and CDR2 is SQIVND (reference sequence). V shed 3 bases and J shed 5 bases, with 10 bases lying between them. This CDR3 is built from 13 residues. This chain uses TRBV19 with TRBJ2-5; D is unresolved. Source: peripheral blood, taken on day 0 of AZD1222 vaccination. The sequence came from an adult in good health. The CDR3 DNA reads as TGTGCCAGTAGTATTGTCAAGGGCGAGACCCAGTACTTC. Protein sequence: CASSIVKGETQYF.